This T cell receptor beta chain was recovered during a study of shared clonotypes between healthy human individuals. Profiling relied on immunoSEQ multiplex PCR, and the TCRdb table lists in-frame clones only, not all of them. The sample includes 750,000 to 1,000,000 clones, more than 85% of them seen just once. This CDR3 contains 13 residues. Germline V gene lookup returns CDR1 SGHDN and CDR2 FVKESK. The ends were cut back, 8 bases at V and 4 bases at J, with 15 bases in the middle. In its sample, this clone was seen once. Naive CD8 populations comprised CD45RO-negative cells positively selected for CCR7, excluding terminally differentiated effector memory CD45RA+ cells.

Sequencing input: naive CD8+ T cells sorted from blood. The clonotype comes from a man aged 25 to 45 in good health. The chain has TRBV14 and TRBJ2-7, with D possibly TRBD2 on 6 matching bases. The CDR3 loop is CASGPEGRYEQYF. CDR3 DNA sequence: TGTGCCAGCGGACCGGAGGGCCGGTACGAGCAGTACTTC. The full variable domain, in which reference TRBV14 and TRBJ2-7 provide the parts outside the CDR3, is EAGVTQFPSHSVIEKGQTVTLRCDPISGHDNLYWYRRVMGKEIKFLLHFVKESKQDESGMPNNRFLAERTGGTYSTLKVQPAELEDSGVYFCASGPEGRYEQYFGPGTRLTVT.